These T cell receptor beta chains were read from a single sample in a study of cytomegalovirus exposure and HLA in healthy donors. The repertoire was sequenced with immunoSEQ multiplex PCR; TCRdb's copy has only in-frame clones and lacks some. The profile shows some 98,000 clones, about 81% of them singletons. The specimen was PBMCs. The source is a man between 18 and 35 years old in good health and CMV-seropositive. CDR3s include the opening cysteine and the closing phenylalanine or tryptophan. The D gene is left open where the match is weak. Only part of the rows carry a size: once, few, many, or a class if the clone is expanded.

v_gene	j_gene	len	abundance	d_gene	CDR3nt	CDR3aa
TRBV2	TRBJ1-5	17	NA	NA	TGTGCCAGCAGCCGGGGCCTAACGCGGGGGAGCAATCAGCCCCAGCATTTT	CASSRGLTRGSNQPQHF
TRBV6-1	TRBJ1-2	13	NA	NA	TGTGCCAGCAGTGAACGGGGTAACTATGGCTACACCTTC	CASSERGNYGYTF
TRBV28	TRBJ2-7	13	NA	NA	TGTGCCAGCAGTAGGGGGGGGACGGGCGAGCAGTACTTC	CASSRGGTGEQYF
TRBV14	TRBJ2-1	15	NA	TRBD2	TGTGCCAGCAGCCAAGCGTGGAGGGAGGGCAATGAGCAGTTCTTC	CASSQAWREGNEQFF
TRBV7-6	TRBJ2-7	14	NA	NA	TGTGCCAGCAGCCCCCAGTTGGGGGCTCGGGAGCAGTACTTC	CASSPQLGAREQYF
TRBV19	TRBJ1-5	15	NA	TRBD1	TGTGCCAGTAGTGCCCGGACGGACAGGGCCGAGGCCCAGCATTTT	CASSARTDRAEAQHF
TRBV9	TRBJ2-5	14	NA	NA	TGTGCCAGCAGCCCCCAGGTGGGTCGAGAGACCCAGTACTTC	CASSPQVGRETQYF
TRBV7-2	TRBJ2-5	14	NA	NA	TGTGCCAGCAGCCCAGACAATGGACAAGAGACCCAGTACTTC	CASSPDNGQETQYF
TRBV27	TRBJ2-1	13	NA	TRBD1	TGTGCCAGCAGGGCTAGACAGGGGGCTCGCCAGTTCTTC	CASRARQGARQFF
TRBV5-4	TRBJ1-6	16	NA	TRBD1	TGTGCCAGCAGTATCGCCGGACAGGGACCTTATTCACCCCTCCACTTT	CASSIAGQGPYSPLHF
TRBV5-1	TRBJ2-2	17	NA	NA	TGCGCCAGCAGCTTGGAGTCCCCAGGCCCGAACACCGGGGAGCTGTTTTTT	CASSLESPGPNTGELFF
TRBV4-2	TRBJ2-5	18	NA	TRBD2	TGTGCCAGCAGCCAAGATGGGACTAGCGGGGGGTTCGGAGAGACCCAGTACTTC	CASSQDGTSGGFGETQYF
TRBV7-2	TRBJ1-2	15	once	TRBD1	TGTGCCAGCAGCACGCGGACAGGGGGCGGCTATGGCTACACCTTC	CASSTRTGGGYGYTF
TRBV29-1	TRBJ1-1	12	NA	NA	TGCAGCGTTTTCGAAGGGGTCGGGGGAGCTTTCTTT	CSVFEGVGGAFF
TRBV5-1	TRBJ2-1	16	NA	TRBD1	TGCGCCAGCAGCTTGGAGGGGGACAGGGTAGGAGATGAGCAGTTCTTC	CASSLEGDRVGDEQFF
TRBV9	TRBJ2-7	14	NA	NA	TGTGCCAGCAGCGTAGTGGGGGGAAACTACGAGCAGTACTTC	CASSVVGGNYEQYF